Detailed here is one T cell receptor (beta chain). From germline, CDR1 is SNHLY and CDR2 FYNNEI. The V end lost 7 bases, the J end lost 2 bases, and 15 bases lay between the germline ends. This CDR3 region has 14 residues. The data are from a study of blood T cell repertoires in COVID-19. Study-level background: Both acute and convalescent COVID-19 samples were obtained from the United States, Italy and Spain.

The data were produced by immunoSEQ multiplex PCR, yet TCRdb's version contains in-frame clones alone and is incomplete. The sample yields over 70,000 clones, 84% seen once. The rearrangement joins TRBV2 to TRBJ2-7, with D tentatively TRBD2 (5 bases). The receptor was derived from a human donor in a cohort sampled during active COVID-19. Source material: peripheral blood. The CDR3 DNA sequence: TGTGCCAGCAAGAGGCCGGGAAGCCCCTACGAGCAGTACTTC. Translating it yields CASKRPGSPYEQYF. Supplemented by reference TRBV2 and TRBJ2-7, the full variable domain reads EPEVTQTPSHQVTQMGQEVILRCVPISNHLYFYWYRQILGQKVEFLVSFYNNEISEKSEIFDDQFSVERPDGSNFTLKIRSTKLEDSAMYFCASKRPGSPYEQYFGPGTRLTVT.